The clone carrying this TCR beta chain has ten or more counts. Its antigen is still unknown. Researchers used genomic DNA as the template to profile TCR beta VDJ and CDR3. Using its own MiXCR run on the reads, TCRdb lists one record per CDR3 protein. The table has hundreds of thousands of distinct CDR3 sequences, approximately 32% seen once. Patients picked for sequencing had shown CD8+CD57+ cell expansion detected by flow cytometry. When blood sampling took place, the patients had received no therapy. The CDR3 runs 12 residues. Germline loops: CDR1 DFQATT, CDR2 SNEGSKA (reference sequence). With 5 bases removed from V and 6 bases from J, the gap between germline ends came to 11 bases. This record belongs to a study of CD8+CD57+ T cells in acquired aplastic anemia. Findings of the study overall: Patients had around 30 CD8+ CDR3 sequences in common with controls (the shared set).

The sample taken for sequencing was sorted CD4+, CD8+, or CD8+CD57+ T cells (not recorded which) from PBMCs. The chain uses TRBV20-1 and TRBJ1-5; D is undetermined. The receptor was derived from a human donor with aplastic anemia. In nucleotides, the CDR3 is TGCAGTGCTCTTCCCCTCGGTCAGCCCCAGCATTTT. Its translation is CSALPLGQPQHF.